Below are 9 T cell receptor beta chains sequenced from a single sample in a study of blood T cell repertoires in COVID-19. Clones were read by immunoSEQ multiplex PCR, and TCRdb kept only the in-frame ones, dropping some. Of about 400,000 clones listed, 88% are singletons. Material for sequencing was PBMCs or T cells enriched from blood (not recorded which). Every receptor here comes from a woman aged 35 to 49 with acute COVID-19.

In its sample, this clone was seen once. The chain joins TRBV9 to TRBJ1-4; D is perhaps TRBD1 (5 bases). CDR3 length: 15 residues. Germline CDR1 SGDLS, CDR2 YYNGEE. V lost 0 bases, J lost 7 bases, and 13 bases lay in between. The CDR3: CASSVEGKQGEKLFF. CDR3 bases: TGTGCCAGCAGCGTAGAAGGGAAGCAGGGTGAAAAACTGTTTTTT.

The chain employs TRBV2 and TRBJ1-6, with unresolved D. CDR3 length equals 15 residues. V was cut by 2 bases and J by 6 bases, with 11 bases left in between. Germline assignment: CDR1 SNHLY and CDR2 FYNNEI. The CDR3 here is CASSELNSFNSPLHF. In DNA form, the CDR3 reads TGTGCCAGCAGTGAATTAAACAGTTTTAATTCACCCCTCCACTTT.

This clone was found a few times. J is TRBJ1-1 and V is TRBV4-1, with TRBD1 identical over 7 bases. Trimming at V came to 3 bases and at J to 5 bases, leaving 9 bases not matched to a gene. Per germline, CDR1 MGHRA and CDR2 YSYEKL. The CDR3 sequence is 15 residues long. The CDR3 bases are TGCGCCAGCAGCCAGACGGGTACAGGGGTTACTGAAGCTTTCTTT. It yields the protein CASSQTGTGVTEAFF.

The chain links TRBV12-3 or TRBV12-4 to TRBJ1-1; D remains unclear. V was pared by 0 bases and J by 9 bases, with 11 bases between. The CDR3 has 13 residues. The CDR3 sequence is CASSLAGEAQAFF. CDR3 DNA: TGTGCCAGCAGTTTAGCGGGTGAGGCTCAAGCTTTCTTT.

V and J are TRBV5-1 and TRBJ2-3; D remains ambiguous. This CDR3 is built from 14 residues. The germline V gene encodes CDR1 SGHRS and CDR2 YFSETQ. V was pared by 0 bases and J by 3 bases, with 8 bases between. The CDR3 is CASSLGPGTDTQYF. CDR3 DNA sequence: TGCGCCAGCAGCTTGGGTCCCGGGACAGATACGCAGTATTTT.

The V gene is TRBV9, the J gene TRBJ2-1, with a weak D call TRBD2 (6 bases). CDR3 length: 16 amino acids. The germline V gene encodes CDR1 SGDLS and CDR2 YYNGEE. With 0 bases removed from V and 2 bases from J, the gap between germline ends came to 12 bases. The CDR3 sequence is CASSVGGGIAYNEQFF. The CDR3 DNA reads as TGTGCCAGCAGCGTAGGTGGGGGGATCGCCTACAATGAGCAGTTCTTC.

This chain uses TRBV30 with TRBJ1-1; D gene uncertain. Trimming removed 5 bases from V and 1 base from J, with 8 bases in between. CDR3 size: 12 residues. CDR1 is GTSNPN, CDR2 SVGIG, per germline (reference sequence). CDR3 nucleotide sequence: TGTGCCTGGGCGAGGGAGAACACTGAAGCTTTCTTT. It codes for CAWARENTEAFF. Drawing the rest from reference TRBV30 and TRBJ1-1, the complete variable domain is SQTIHQWPATLVQPVGSPLSLECTVEGTSNPNLYWYRQAAGRGLQLLFYSVGIGQISSEVPQNLSASRPQDRQFILSSKKLLLSDSGFYLCAWARENTEAFFGQGTRLTVV.

V is TRBV18 and J is TRBJ1-1; D ambiguous. The V gene's germline CDR1 is KGHSH and CDR2 LQKENI. The CDR3 is made up of 13 amino acids. Trimming removed 1 base from V and 9 bases from J, with 12 bases in between. CDR3 in amino acids: CASSPREREQAFF. The CDR3 DNA reads as TGTGCCAGCTCACCACGAGAGAGGGAACAAGCTTTCTTT.

The V call is TRBV6-5, the J call TRBJ1-3; possibly TRBD1 for D (6 bases). Trimming took 6 bases from V and 2 from J, leaving 14 bases between them. The CDR3 covers 15 residues. Germline CDR1 reads MNHEY; CDR2 reads SVGAGI. The CDR3 spells CASSQQGSPGNTIYF. The DNA of the CDR3 is TGTGCCAGCAGCCAACAGGGCTCCCCTGGAAACACCATATATTTT.